The 17 T cell receptor beta chains reported below all come from one sample, sequenced in a study of blood T cell repertoires in COVID-19 (dated by TCRdb to 2020 to 2022). The library was prepared using the immunoSEQ multiplex PCR assay. Drawn from immuneACCESS, this table holds only the in-frame rearrangements with V and J called that TCRdb kept. Clones are partly lost; checked studies trace under half to an unresolved V gene and leave the rest unexplained. The sample table lists some 76,000 clones, 80% to 90% of them with a count of one. Of the sample, approximately 11% is held by the ten largest clones. Specimen: peripheral blood. These receptors were collected from a woman between 18 and 29 years old with acute or convalescent COVID-19.

This chain connects TRBV10-3 to TRBJ1-2; possibly TRBD1 for D (5 bases). This CDR3 spans 13 amino acids. Trimming took off 4 bases at V and 3 bases at J, with 9 bases between the two ends. The germline gives CDR1 ENHRY, CDR2 SYGVKD. DNA for the CDR3: TGTGCCATCAGTGCCCCGGGGGACTATGGCTACACCTTC. Translating gives CAISAPGDYGYTF.

The chain combines TRBV5-1 with TRBJ2-7; maybe TRBD2 (5 bases). The CDR3 sequence is 14 residues long. V was cut by 2 bases and J by 0 bases, with 9 bases left in between. Germline CDR1 SGHRS, CDR2 YFSETQ. The CDR3 is CASSLNSDSYEQYF. CDR3 coding DNA: TGCGCCAGCAGCTTAAATAGCGACTCCTACGAGCAGTACTTC. Full variable domain (rest looked up from reference TRBV5-1 and TRBJ2-7): KAGVTQTPRYLIKTRGQQVTLSCSPISGHRSVSWYQQTPGQGLQFLFEYFSETQRNKGNFPGRFSGRQFSNSRSEMNVSTLELGDSALYLCASSLNSDSYEQYFGPGTRLTVT.

J is TRBJ2-5 and V is TRBV2, with D tentatively TRBD2 (6 bases). This CDR3 is built from 15 residues. The V end lost 4 bases, the J end lost 4 bases, and 16 bases lay between the germline ends. Germline CDR1 is SNHLY and CDR2 is FYNNEI. CDR3 in amino acids: CASSGGTSPPETQYF. CDR3 sequence (DNA): TGTGCCAGCAGTGGTGGGACTTCCCCCCCAGAGACCCAGTACTTC. Drawing the rest from reference TRBV2 and TRBJ2-5, the complete variable domain is EPEVTQTPSHQVTQMGQEVILRCVPISNHLYFYWYRQILGQKVEFLVSFYNNEISEKSEIFDDQFSVERPDGSNFTLKIRSTKLEDSAMYFCASSGGTSPPETQYFGPGTRLLVL.

The CDR3 coding sequence is TGTGCCAGCGCTCGGGACAGTAATTCACCCCTCCACTTT. The encoded protein is CASARDSNSPLHF. V and J are TRBV19 and TRBJ1-6; 7 bases agree with TRBD1. Losses at the gene ends were 9 bases for V and 6 bases for J; bases not matched to a gene: 5. CDR1 LNHDA and CDR2 SQIVND come from the germline V gene (reference sequence). This CDR3 is 13 amino acids long.

Remarks on this clone: The sample has other DNA sequences that encode this CDR3 too. The V call is TRBV12-3 or TRBV12-4, the J call TRBJ1-1; the D is unclear. This CDR3 region has 13 residues. Trimming left V 3 bases short and J 3 bases short, with 8 bases between. This CDR3 reads CASSLRGDTEAFF. The CDR3 DNA follows: TGTGCCAGCAGTTTGAGAGGAGACACTGAAGCTTTCTTT.

This chain connects TRBV7-9 to TRBJ1-2; 7 bases agree with TRBD1. V was pared by 5 bases and J by 10 bases, with 13 bases of the junction left unmatched. The CDR3 sequence is 14 residues long. Per the germline V gene, CDR1 is SEHNR and CDR2 is FQNEAQ (reference sequence). The CDR3 loop reads CASSTSDRARSYTF. CDR3 sequence (DNA): TGTGCCAGCAGCACCTCCGACAGGGCCAGATCCTACACCTTC.

The CDR3 loop is CASSAQTVPSTDTQYF. In DNA, the CDR3 is TGTGCCAGCAGTGCACAGACAGTTCCCAGCACAGATACGCAGTATTTT. This chain connects TRBV2 to TRBJ2-3, with a weak D call TRBD1 (5 bases). The CDR3 extends over 16 amino acids. Trimming removed 4 bases from V and 0 bases from J, with 14 bases in between. The germline gives CDR1 SNHLY, CDR2 FYNNEI.

This clone was recorded only once. V gene TRBV6-5 combines with J gene TRBJ2-1; 11 bases are a match to TRBD1. CDR3 length: 15 residues. Germline CDR1 MNHEY, CDR2 SVGAGI. With 3 bases clipped from V and 4 bases from J, the junction kept 2 bases outside the gene matches. Here the CDR3 reads CASSYGQGAYNEQFF. The CDR3 DNA reads TGTGCCAGCAGTTATGGACAGGGGGCTTACAATGAGCAGTTCTTC.

V usage is TRBV5-6 and J usage is TRBJ2-5; weak D call: TRBD2 (5 bases). Trimming took 2 bases from V and 5 from J, leaving 10 bases between them. The V gene's germline CDR1 is SGHDT and CDR2 YYEEEE. This CDR3 comprises 13 residues. The CDR3 bases are TGTGCCAGCAGCTTCGGGGATGGGGAGACCCAGTACTTC. This encodes CASSFGDGETQYF. The whole variable domain, filled in from reference TRBV5-6 and TRBJ2-5, reads DAGVTQSPTHLIKTRGQQVTLRCSPKSGHDTVSWYQQALGQGPQFIFQYYEEEERQRGNFPDRFSGHQFPNYSSELNVNALLLGDSALYLCASSFGDGETQYFGPGTRLLVL.

This chain connects TRBV28 to TRBJ2-4; TRBD1 might be the D (5 bases). Germline V gene sequence: CDR1 MDHEN, CDR2 SYDVKM. This CDR3 has 18 amino acids. Trimming took off 6 bases at V and 0 bases at J, with 21 bases between the two ends. CDR3 in amino acids: CASSPGQVFTLAKNIQYF. The CDR3 bases are TGTGCCAGCAGCCCAGGGCAGGTGTTTACACTAGCCAAAAACATTCAGTACTTC.

The chain couples TRBV5-6 to TRBJ2-7; perhaps TRBD2 as D (5 bases). Trimming took 4 bases from V and 3 from J, leaving 17 bases between them. CDR1 and CDR2 from the germline V gene are SGHDT and YYEEEE. The CDR3 is 15 residues long. CDR3 nucleotide sequence: TGTGCCAGCAGCCAGGTGTCGGGGAACGACTACGAGCAGTACTTC. It specifies CASSQVSGNDYEQYF.

The sample holds a few counts of this clone. The rearrangement joins TRBV27 to TRBJ2-1; 8 bases map to TRBD2. After removal of 2 bases from V and 2 bases from J, the junction contained 8 bases not matched to a gene. Germline V gives CDR1 MNHEY, CDR2 SMNVEV (reference sequence). There are 17 residues in the CDR3. The CDR3 loop reads CASSLRLAGTAYNEQFF. The CDR3 DNA is TGTGCCAGCAGTTTACGCCTAGCGGGTACCGCCTACAATGAGCAGTTCTTC.

The rearrangement joins TRBV19 to TRBJ2-2, with 9 bases lining up with TRBD1. V was pared by 1 base and J by 5 bases, with 8 bases of the junction left unmatched. This CDR3 contains 17 residues. Germline CDR1 reads LNHDA; CDR2 reads SQIVND (reference sequence). The CDR3 DNA reads as TGTGCCAGTAGTATAGGAGTCCCGGGACAGGGAACCGGGGAGCTGTTTTTT. The encoded protein is CASSIGVPGQGTGELFF.

The rearrangement links TRBV28 to TRBJ2-5, with 12 bases identical to TRBD2. This CDR3 comprises 18 residues. Unmatched junction bases numbered 13, after V lost 3 bases and J lost 5 bases. Looked up from germline, CDR1 is MDHEN and CDR2 is SYDVKM. In DNA form, the CDR3 reads TGTGCCAGCAGTTTTAGCCTAGCGGGAGGGAGTGGAAGGGAGACCCAGTACTTC. Its protein is CASSFSLAGGSGRETQYF.

The rearrangement links TRBV4-3 to TRBJ2-2, with D perhaps TRBD1 (5 bases). CDR1 LGHNA and CDR2 YSLEER come from the germline V gene. V shed 2 bases and J shed 7 bases, with 14 bases lying between them. This CDR3 has 15 amino acids. CDR3 in amino acids: CASSQTWQGSGELFF. Here the CDR3 DNA reads TGCGCCAGCAGCCAAACTTGGCAGGGTAGCGGGGAGCTGTTTTTT.

The genes are TRBV10-1 and TRBJ2-3; 9 nucleotides match TRBD2. CDR3 size: 17 residues. Germline CDR1 WNHNN, CDR2 SYGVQD (reference sequence). J was trimmed by 4 bases and V by 0 bases; bases with no gene match: 8. CDR3 in DNA: TGCGCCAGCAGTGAGTCGAGATTGCGGGGGGGCTCAGATACGCAGTATTTT. As protein: CASSESRLRGGSDTQYF.

The CDR3 DNA is TGCGCCAGCAGCAACCGGGACATAAAGACCGATACGCAGTATTTT. Its protein is CASSNRDIKTDTQYF. This rearrangement joins TRBV5-1 to TRBJ2-3, with TRBD1 as a possible D gene (6 bases). The germline gives CDR1 SGHRS, CDR2 YFSETQ. The V end lost 4 bases, the J end lost 6 bases, and 18 bases lay between the germline ends. CDR3 length equals 15 residues.